The rows below give T cell receptor beta chains drawn from one sample of a study of cytomegalovirus exposure and HLA in healthy donors. The repertoire was sequenced with immunoSEQ multiplex PCR; TCRdb's copy has only in-frame clones and lacks some. The sample records under 200,000 clones, approximately 88% being singletons. Sequenced sample: PBMCs. The receptors derive from a man younger than 40 in good health and CMV-seronegative. Each CDR3 is given with its conserved first and last residue. A D gene is named only where the DNA matches it firmly. Size values are once, few and many counts, or a class for expanded clones, and some rows have none.

cdr3_length | clone_size | j_call | d_call | v_call | cdr3_nt | cdr3_aa
13 | - | TRBJ2-5 | - | TRBV7-3 | TGTGCCAGCAGTTCACTAGCCTGGGAGACCCAGTACTTC | CASSSLAWETQYF
14 | - | TRBJ2-1 | TRBD2 | TRBV4-1 | TGCGCCAGCAGCCCCCTCGGCACTAGCGTTGAGCAGTTCTTC | CASSPLGTSVEQFF
14 | - | TRBJ2-4 | - | TRBV2 | TGTGCCAGCAGTGCTAAGACTGCCACAAACATTCAGTACTTC | CASSAKTATNIQYF
13 | once | TRBJ1-1 | TRBD1 | TRBV19 | TGTGCCAGTAGTCCTACAGGGGGCACTGAAGCTTTCTTT | CASSPTGGTEAFF
17 | once | TRBJ2-5 | TRBD2 | TRBV11-3 | TGTGCCAGCAGCTTATGGGGAAACCTAGCGGGAGGAGAGACCCAGTACTTC | CASSLWGNLAGGETQYF
13 | once | TRBJ2-4 | - | TRBV5-4 | TGTGCCAGCAGCCAGGAGGGGGGGGGCATTCAGTACTTC | CASSQEGGGIQYF
16 | - | TRBJ1-1 | TRBD1 | TRBV27 | TGTGCCAGCATGGAGGGGGACAGGGTTGGGATTAGTGGAGCTTTCTTT | CASMEGDRVGISGAFF
14 | - | TRBJ2-1 | - | TRBV5-4 | TGTGCCAGCAGCTTGGTGTCGAGTTACAATGAGCAGTTCTTC | CASSLVSSYNEQFF
15 | - | TRBJ2-7 | TRBD2 | TRBV4-1 | TGCGCCAGCAGCCCGATTAGCGGGAGAGCCTACGAGCAGTACTTC | CASSPISGRAYEQYF
14 | - | TRBJ1-3 | - | TRBV2 | TGTGCCAGCAGTGTCCAGGGGCTTGGAAACACCATATATTTT | CASSVQGLGNTIYF
15 | - | TRBJ2-1 | TRBD1 | TRBV7-8 | TGTGCCAGCAGCTTATCCTCATACAGGGGGGCTGAGCAGTTCTTC | CASSLSSYRGAEQFF
17 | - | TRBJ1-2 | TRBD1 | TRBV5-4 | TGTGCCAGCAGCGGGGGACAGGGGAAGGGCGTTGAGTATGGCTACACCTTC | CASSGGQGKGVEYGYTF
18 | - | TRBJ1-2 | - | TRBV2 | TGTGCCAGCAGTGAGCGGCTAAATCCGGGACTTTCGATCTATGGCTACACCTTC | CASSERLNPGLSIYGYTF
17 | - | TRBJ2-1 | TRBD2 | TRBV7-3 | TGTGCCAGCAGCCGAAATGGATGGCTAGCGGGAGACAATGAGCAGTTCTTC | CASSRNGWLAGDNEQFF
14 | - | TRBJ1-6 | - | TRBV4-2 | TGTGCCAGCAGCCAAAACAGGGAGCGATCACCCCTCCACTTT | CASSQNRERSPLHF
18 | - | TRBJ1-4 | - | TRBV5-8 | TGTGCCAGCAGCTTGGTCCGCGGCAGGGGTCTAACTAATGAAAAACTGTTTTTT | CASSLVRGRGLTNEKLFF
15 | few | TRBJ1-1 | TRBD1 | TRBV11-3 | TGTGCCAGCAGCTCTGACAGGGTTGAGAACACTGAAGCTTTCTTT | CASSSDRVENTEAFF
15 | - | TRBJ2-7 | TRBD1 | TRBV5-4 | TGTGCCAGCAGCTTGGCCAACAGGGGGGACTACGAGCAGTACTTC | CASSLANRGDYEQYF
13 | - | TRBJ2-7 | TRBD1 | TRBV12-5 | TGTGCTAGTGACACAGGGGCGGCCTACGAGCAGTACTTC | CASDTGAAYEQYF
17 | - | TRBJ2-5 | TRBD2 | TRBV7-8 | TGTGCCAGCAGCTTAAAGCGGGGGGGCGAGTTTTACGAGACCCAGTACTTC | CASSLKRGGEFYETQYF
15 | - | TRBJ2-7 | TRBD2 | TRBV6-6 | TGTGCCAGCAGTCTCATATTAGCGGGAGGTCACGAGCAGTACTTC | CASSLILAGGHEQYF
13 | - | TRBJ1-1 | TRBD1 | TRBV29-1 | TGCAGCGTTGGGCAGGGGGCAGGCACTGAAGCTTTCTTT | CSVGQGAGTEAFF
11 | few | TRBJ1-1 | - | TRBV27 | TGTGCCAGCTGGCTGAACACTGAAGCTTTCTTT | CASWLNTEAFF
15 | - | TRBJ2-2 | TRBD2 | TRBV9 | TGTGCCAGCAGCGGACTAGCGATGAACACCGGGGAGCTGTTTTTT | CASSGLAMNTGELFF
17 | - | TRBJ2-7 | - | TRBV2 | TGTGCCAGCAGCCTCCTGGTGGTGGGAGAGAGGTCCTACGAGCAGTACTTC | CASSLLVVGERSYEQYF
15 | few | TRBJ2-2 | - | TRBV5-1 | TGCGCCAGCAGCTTGGGCGGAGCGAACACCGGGGAGCTGTTTTTT | CASSLGGANTGELFF
16 | - | TRBJ2-3 | - | TRBV10-3 | TGTGCCATCAGAGGGCCGGGGCCAGGGGTCACAGATACGCAGTATTTT | CAIRGPGPGVTDTQYF
15 | - | TRBJ1-4 | TRBD1 | TRBV6-5 | TGTGCCAGCAGCCCATTAACAGGGGGTACTGAAAAACTGTTTTTT | CASSPLTGGTEKLFF
17 | - | TRBJ1-2 | TRBD1 | TRBV28 | TGTGCCAGCAGTGTCGCCCCAGGGGGAACTTCCCTGGGTGGCTACACCTTC | CASSVAPGGTSLGGYTF
13 | - | TRBJ2-1 | - | TRBV5-6 | TGTGCCAGCAGCTTGGACAGGGCCAATGAGCAGTTCTTC | CASSLDRANEQFF
16 | - | TRBJ2-1 | - | TRBV5-4 | TGTGCCAGCAGCTCGGACAGTTACCCCTCCTACAATGAGCAGTTCTTC | CASSSDSYPSYNEQFF
13 | - | TRBJ2-7 | - | TRBV5-3 | TGTGCCAGAAGTCCTACAGGGAAATACGAGCAGTACTTC | CARSPTGKYEQYF
13 | - | TRBJ1-3 | - | TRBV30 | TGTGCCTGGAGTGCGGGAAATGGAAACACCATATATTTT | CAWSAGNGNTIYF
14 | - | TRBJ1-2 | TRBD1 | TRBV6-1 | TGTGCCAGCAAACGGACAGGGCTAAACTATGGCTACACCTTC | CASKRTGLNYGYTF
15 | - | TRBJ1-1 | - | TRBV10-2 | TGCGCCAGCAGTGAGTACCCCCAGGCGAACACTGAAGCTTTCTTT | CASSEYPQANTEAFF
15 | - | TRBJ2-1 | TRBD2 | TRBV5-1 | TGCGCCAGCAGCACCCCTCGGGGGGCCTACAATGAGCAGTTCTTC | CASSTPRGAYNEQFF
12 | - | TRBJ1-2 | - | TRBV29-1 | TGCAGCGTTGATAGCAGGGCCCATGGCTACACCTTC | CSVDSRAHGYTF
14 | - | TRBJ2-5 | TRBD1 | TRBV9 | TGTGCCAGCAGCGCGACAGGGGGCTATGAGACCCAGTACTTC | CASSATGGYETQYF
16 | - | TRBJ2-5 | - | TRBV28 | TGTGCCAGCAGTTTAGGGGCCCCAATTCATCAAGAGACCCAGTACTTC | CASSLGAPIHQETQYF
17 | - | TRBJ1-6 | - | TRBV14 | TGTGCCAGCAGCGAAGAGGGCAGAATCTCCTATAATTCACCCCTCCACTTT | CASSEEGRISYNSPLHF
14 | - | TRBJ1-4 | TRBD1 | TRBV4-1 | TGCGCCAGCAGCCAAGACAGGGGGCTTGAAAAACTGTTTTTT | CASSQDRGLEKLFF
16 | - | TRBJ1-2 | TRBD1 | TRBV10-3 | TGTGCCATCAGGGGACAGGGGGTTGTTGCTAACTATGGCTACACCTTC | CAIRGQGVVANYGYTF
15 | - | TRBJ2-3 | TRBD1 | TRBV11-3 | TGTGCCAGCAGCTTCGGGACAGGGCTTACAGATACGCAGTATTTT | CASSFGTGLTDTQYF
13 | once | TRBJ2-3 | - | TRBV7-2 | TGTGCCAGCAGCCTAAGAATGACAGATACGCAGTATTTT | CASSLRMTDTQYF
15 | - | TRBJ2-1 | TRBD2 | TRBV18 | TGTGCCAGCTCACCCTCGGGACTAGCCAGTAATGAGCAGTTCTTC | CASSPSGLASNEQFF
16 | few | TRBJ2-7 | TRBD2 | TRBV27 | TGTGCCAGCAGTCCCCTGGGTAGCGGGGTTTCCTACGAGCAGTACTTC | CASSPLGSGVSYEQYF
16 | few | TRBJ1-2 | - | TRBV7-9 | TGTGCCAGCAGCTTAATTGGGGGGGCTCTTTCCTATGGCTACACCTTC | CASSLIGGALSYGYTF
15 | - | TRBJ1-4 | TRBD1 | TRBV19 | TGTGCCAGTAGTATACTGGGACAGGGTACCGAAAAACTGTTTTTT | CASSILGQGTEKLFF
15 | - | TRBJ1-5 | - | TRBV5-5 | TGTGCCAGCAGCTTAGCCGTTTCGAGCAATCAGCCCCAGCATTTT | CASSLAVSSNQPQHF
12 | - | TRBJ1-2 | - | TRBV19 | TGTGCCAGCCAACAGACTAACTATGGCTACACCTTC | CASQQTNYGYTF
14 | - | TRBJ2-1 | TRBD1 | TRBV7-6 | TGTGCCAGCAGCCCCCCTACAGGGGGTGATGAGCAGTTCTTC | CASSPPTGGDEQFF
14 | - | TRBJ2-7 | - | TRBV19 | TGTGCCAGTAGTATATCACAGGGGGGGGGCGAGCAGTACTTC | CASSISQGGGEQYF
18 | - | TRBJ2-1 | - | TRBV15 | TGTGCCACCAGCGAAGGATCTAGGAGAGGTACGTCCTACAATGAGCAGTTCTTC | CATSEGSRRGTSYNEQFF
15 | - | TRBJ2-7 | TRBD1 | TRBV19 | TGTGCCAGTAGGTCCGGCAGGGGGCTCCCTTACGAGCAGTACTTC | CASRSGRGLPYEQYF
16 | - | TRBJ2-1 | TRBD2 | TRBV18 | TGTGCCAGCTCACCTGTCATAGCGGGAGGGTGGAATGAGCAGTTCTTC | CASSPVIAGGWNEQFF
15 | - | TRBJ1-5 | - | TRBV30 | TGTGCCTGGAGTGTTAGGGGCCAGGGCAATCAGCCCCAGCATTTT | CAWSVRGQGNQPQHF
14 | - | TRBJ2-7 | - | TRBV12-5 | TGTGCTAGTGGGTTGGGGCAGGGGGGCTACGAGCAGTACTTC | CASGLGQGGYEQYF
14 | - | TRBJ1-5 | - | TRBV19 | TGTGCCAGTAGTATGGCCGGGAGCAATCAGCCCCAGCATTTT | CASSMAGSNQPQHF
13 | - | TRBJ1-5 | - | TRBV19 | TGTGCCAGTAGTTCGACAGATAATCAGCCCCAGCATTTT | CASSSTDNQPQHF